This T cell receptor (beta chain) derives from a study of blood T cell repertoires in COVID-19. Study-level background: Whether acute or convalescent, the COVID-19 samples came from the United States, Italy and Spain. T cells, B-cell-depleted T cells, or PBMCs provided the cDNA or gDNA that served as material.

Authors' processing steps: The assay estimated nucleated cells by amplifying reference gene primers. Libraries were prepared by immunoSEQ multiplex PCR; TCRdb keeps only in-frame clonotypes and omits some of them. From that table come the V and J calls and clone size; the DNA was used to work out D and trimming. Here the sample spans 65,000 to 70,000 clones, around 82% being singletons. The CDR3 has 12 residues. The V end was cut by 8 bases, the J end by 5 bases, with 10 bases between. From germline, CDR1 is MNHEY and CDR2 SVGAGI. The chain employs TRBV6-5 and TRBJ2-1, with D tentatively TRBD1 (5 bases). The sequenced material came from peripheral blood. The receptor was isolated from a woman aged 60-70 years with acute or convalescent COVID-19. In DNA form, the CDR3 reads TGTGCCAGCGGACAAGGACACAATGAGCAGTTCTTC. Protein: CASGQGHNEQFF.